This T cell receptor beta chain was identified during a study of T cells in Graves' hyperthyroidism and ophthalmopathy. Newly diagnosed hyperthyroidism, duration under 2 months, in patients aged 18 to 65. Diagnosing involved the use of clinical symptoms, serum thyroxine and TRAb, thyroid ultrasound and orbital computed tomography. PBMCs were sourced from roughly 10 ml fresh peripheral blood. Amplified regions were TCR beta CDR3 sequences from RNA transcripts. First-round RT-PCR of the TCR CDR3 relied on the HTBI primer set. TCRdb itself ran the multiplex PCR reads through MiXCR, one entry per CDR3 protein. This table holds under 550,000 distinct CDR3 sequences, about 13% found once. This clonotype has at least ten counts. What it binds is not known. General study results and limits: Ophthalmopathy cases were set apart from stable hyperthyroidism by a 13 V-J model.

The CDR3 runs to 15 residues. With 2 bases clipped from V and 10 bases from J, the junction kept 13 bases outside the gene matches. Germline assignment: CDR1 MNHEY and CDR2 SMNVEV (reference sequence). The clonotype comes from a woman in her late teens or twenties with Graves' hyperthyroidism. The sample taken for sequencing was blood. The V gene is TRBV27, the J gene TRBJ1-1; 7 nucleotides match TRBD1. CDR3 in DNA: TGTGCCAGCAGTTTAATGGGTCCCCAAACAGGGGTAGCTTTCTTT. It yields the protein CASSLMGPQTGVAFF.